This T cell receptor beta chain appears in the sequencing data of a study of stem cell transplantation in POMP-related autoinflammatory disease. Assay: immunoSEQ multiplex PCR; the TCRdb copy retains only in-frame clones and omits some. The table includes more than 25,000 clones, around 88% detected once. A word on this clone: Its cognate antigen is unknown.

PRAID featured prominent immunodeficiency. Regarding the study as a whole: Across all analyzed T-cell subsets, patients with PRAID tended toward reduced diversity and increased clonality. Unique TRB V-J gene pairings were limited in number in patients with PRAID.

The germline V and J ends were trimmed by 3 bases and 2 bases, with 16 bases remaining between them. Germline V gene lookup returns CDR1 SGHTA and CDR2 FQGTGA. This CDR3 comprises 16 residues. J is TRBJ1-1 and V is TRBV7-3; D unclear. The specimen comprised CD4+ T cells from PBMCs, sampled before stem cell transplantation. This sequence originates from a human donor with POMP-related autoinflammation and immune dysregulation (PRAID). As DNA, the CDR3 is TGTGCCAGCAGCTTTCTAGAAAAGAGCCATAACACTGAAGCTTTCTTT. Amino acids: CASSFLEKSHNTEAFF.